These 22 T cell receptor beta chains share one sample of origin, sequenced in a study of T-cell reconstitution after alpha-beta-depleted transplantation in children. The library targeted TCRbeta and was prepared with unique molecular identifiers. TCRdb re-called the PCR reads through MiXCR, storing one row per CDR3 protein. The sample yields approximately 250,000 distinct CDR3 sequences, roughly a tenth seen once. The sequences come from PBMCs from the stem cell graft donor, collected from the stem cell graft. The source of these receptors is a human donor who donated a stem cell graft to a child with SCID.

In this sample, this clonotype turned up many times. The rearrangement uses TRBV2 and TRBJ2-7; TRBD1 might be the D (5 bases). Trimming removed 3 bases at V and 3 bases at J, with 12 bases between. CDR1 and CDR2 (germline): SNHLY, FYNNEI. This CDR3 has 14 amino acids. The CDR3 loop reads CASSEFPQVYEQYF. The CDR3 region has the DNA TGTGCCAGCAGTGAGTTTCCACAGGTCTACGAGCAGTACTTC.

This clonotype was observed many times. The J gene is TRBJ2-2, the V gene TRBV7-3; the D gene could be TRBD1 or TRBD2 (5 bases each). V was cut by 5 bases and J by 2 bases, with 12 bases left in between. The CDR3 runs 15 residues. Germline values: CDR1 SGHTA, CDR2 FQGTGA. The CDR3 nucleotides are TGTGCCAGCAGCCCACACGGGACCAACACCGGGGAGCTGTTTTTT. This codes for CASSPHGTNTGELFF.

This clonotype was detected many times. The V and J genes are TRBV5-1 and TRBJ2-2; no firm D call. There are 16 residues in the CDR3. Trimming removed 0 bases at V and 5 bases at J, with 14 bases between. CDR1 is SGHRS, CDR2 YFSETQ, per germline. The CDR3 DNA follows: TGCGCCAGCAGCTTGGCCGAAGGGAAAGCGACCGGGGAGCTGTTTTTT. As protein: CASSLAEGKATGELFF.

This clonotype was recorded at least ten times. This chain joins TRBV12-3 or TRBV12-4 and TRBJ2-3; possible D gene TRBD2, 5 bases. The V and J ends lost 11 bases and 0 bases respectively, with 6 bases between them. There are 11 residues in the CDR3. The CDR3 DNA reads TGTGCCGCGGGTAGCACAGATACGCAGTATTTT. As protein: CAAGSTDTQYF.

Many counts were recorded for this clonotype. The rearrangement joins TRBV12-3 or TRBV12-4 to TRBJ2-1, with D maybe TRBD1 (5 bases). The CDR3 loop spans 15 amino acids. V lost 2 bases and J lost 0, with 8 bases in between. The CDR3 is CASSLQGSSYNEQFF. The CDR3, as DNA: TGTGCCAGCAGTTTACAGGGAAGCTCCTACAATGAGCAGTTCTTC.

This clonotype appeared many times. V and J are TRBV5-1 and TRBJ2-1; TRBD2 matches at 7 bases. The length of the CDR3 is 12 residues. Looked up from germline, CDR1 is SGHRS and CDR2 is YFSETQ. The J segment lost 7 bases and the V segment lost 5 bases, leaving 3 bases of the junction unmatched. The CDR3 region has the DNA TGCGCCAGCAGACTCGGGGGGAATGAGCAGTTCTTC. Protein sequence: CASRLGGNEQFF.

A word on this clonotype: Being one base from a much bigger clone, this may be a read error. V is TRBV29-1 and J is TRBJ2-3; 8 bases agree with TRBD2. Losses at the gene ends were 8 bases for V and 2 bases for J; bases not matched to a gene: 6. The CDR3 runs 13 residues. Per the germline V gene, CDR1 is SQVTM and CDR2 is ANQGSEA. This CDR3 reads CSIQRGSTDTQYF. The DNA of the CDR3 is TGCAGCATTCAGCGGGGGTCCACAGATACGCAGTATTTT.

As for this clonotype: A much larger clone differs from this one at a single base, so this may be a read error. The V call is TRBV11-2, the J call TRBJ2-5; D is uncertain. The germline V gene has CDR1 SGHAT and CDR2 FQNNGV. This CDR3 has 12 residues. The CDR3, as DNA: TGTGCCAGCAGCCCCATGCCCGAGACCCAGTGCTTC. Translated: CASSPMPETQCF.

This clonotype was seen ten or more times. The chain joins TRBV20-1 to TRBJ1-4, with D possibly matching TRBD1 (6 bases). Germline V lookup: CDR1 DFQATT, CDR2 SNEGSKA (reference sequence). The CDR3 covers 13 residues. V lost 6 bases to trimming and J lost 7 bases, with 15 bases between them. The CDR3 sequence: CSALHRVSEKLFF. The CDR3 nucleotides are TGCAGTGCCCTCCACAGGGTTAGTGAAAAACTGTTTTTT.

This clonotype was seen ten or more times. V gene TRBV5-1 combines with J gene TRBJ2-5; 10 bases line up with TRBD2. Germline V CDR1 and CDR2: SGHRS, YFSETQ. Unmatched junction bases numbered 5, after V lost 4 bases and J lost 2 bases. The CDR3 totals 15 residues. CDR3 nucleotide sequence: TGCGCCAGCAGCCAAGTGACTAGCGGGCAAGAGACCCAGTACTTC. It yields the protein CASSQVTSGQETQYF.

This clonotype was observed at least ten times. V gene TRBV2 combines with J gene TRBJ2-7, with D hard to call. CDR1 and CDR2 from the germline V gene are SNHLY and FYNNEI. The CDR3 loop spans 11 amino acids. Trimming shortened V by 7 bases and J by 1 base, and 5 bases separated the two germline ends. CDR3 amino acids: CASKRSYEQYF. The CDR3 DNA sequence: TGTGCCAGCAAAAGGTCCTACGAGCAGTACTTC.

This clonotype was detected ten times or more. This chain connects TRBV29-1 to TRBJ1-2; 9 nucleotides agree with TRBD1. From germline, CDR1 is SQVTM and CDR2 ANQGSEA. The CDR3 spans 14 residues. Trimming at V came to 5 bases and at J to 4 bases, leaving 8 bases not matched to a gene. The CDR3 DNA reads as TGCAGCGTTTGGGACTACAGGGGGCTCTATGGCTACACCTTC. Amino acids: CSVWDYRGLYGYTF.

Many counts were recorded for this clonotype. The gene calls are TRBV6-1 and TRBJ2-2, with TRBD2 identical over 14 bases. CDR1 is MNHNS, CDR2 SASEGT, per germline. Losses at the gene ends were 4 bases for V and 0 bases for J; bases not matched to a gene: 4. This CDR3 is 18 amino acids long. The CDR3 sequence is CASSAPTSGGANTGELFF. CDR3 coding DNA: TGTGCCAGCAGTGCCCCGACTAGCGGGGGGGCGAACACCGGGGAGCTGTTTTTT.

This clonotype was picked up many times. The chain combines TRBV19 with TRBJ2-3; D ambiguous. From germline, CDR1 is LNHDA and CDR2 SQIVND (reference sequence). This CDR3 contains 14 residues. V dropped 6 bases and J dropped 0 bases, with 10 bases sitting between them. The CDR3, as DNA: TGTGCCAGTAGCGCGACTCCTAGCACAGATACGCAGTATTTT. Translating it yields CASSATPSTDTQYF. Complete variable domain (other parts from reference TRBV19 and TRBJ2-3): DGGITQSPKYLFRKEGQNVTLSCEQNLNHDAMYWYRQDPGQGLRLIYYSQIVNDFQKGDIAEGYSVSREKKESFPLTVTSAQKNPTAFYLCASSATPSTDTQYFGPGTRLTVL.

Many counts were recorded for this clonotype. The chain combines TRBV7-9 with TRBJ2-1; D gene uncertain. Trimming removed 2 bases from V and 2 bases from J, with 10 bases in between. The CDR3 runs to 15 residues. CDR1 is SEHNR and CDR2 is FQNEAQ in the germline V gene (reference sequence). The CDR3 here is CASSLSRLPYNEQFF. The CDR3 coding sequence is TGTGCCAGCAGCTTATCGAGATTACCCTACAATGAGCAGTTCTTC.

This clonotype came up many times. The chain has TRBV7-9 and TRBJ1-6; no clear D gene. CDR1 is SEHNR, CDR2 FQNEAQ, per germline (reference sequence). V lost 0 bases to trimming and J lost 7 bases, with 4 bases between them. The CDR3 has 13 amino acids. The CDR3 bases are TGTGCCAGCAGCTTAGCGTGGAATTCACCCCTCCACTTT. Its translation is CASSLAWNSPLHF.

The table lists this clonotype with many counts. The chain recombines TRBV7-2 with TRBJ1-1, with D maybe TRBD1 (5 bases). The V gene's germline CDR1 is SGHTA and CDR2 FQGNSA. The CDR3 extends over 14 amino acids. V was trimmed by 2 bases and J by 4 bases, leaving 11 bases between them. The CDR3 coding sequence is TGTGCCAGCAGCTTACTGGGGCAGACCACTGAAGCTTTCTTT. It is translated as CASSLLGQTTEAFF.

There are many counts of this clonotype. V is TRBV20-1 and J is TRBJ1-2, with 9 bases lining up with TRBD1. V was pared by 7 bases and J by 3 bases, with 9 bases of the junction left unmatched. CDR3 size: 14 residues. Looked up from germline, CDR1 is DFQATT and CDR2 is SNEGSKA (reference sequence). The CDR3 DNA follows: TGCAGTGGCGGGACAGGGACGAGACACTATGGCTACACCTTC. This gives the protein CSGGTGTRHYGYTF.

Many counts were recorded for this clonotype. This chain connects TRBV5-1 to TRBJ2-5; weak D call: TRBD1 (5 bases). With 1 base removed from V and 5 bases from J, the gap between germline ends came to 12 bases. The CDR3 extends over 14 amino acids. CDR1 and CDR2 from the germline V gene are SGHRS and YFSETQ. The CDR3 DNA reads TGCGCCAGCAGCTTGATGGTTCCAGGGGAGACCCAGTACTTC. This codes for CASSLMVPGETQYF. Full variable domain (rest looked up from reference TRBV5-1 and TRBJ2-5): KAGVTQTPRYLIKTRGQQVTLSCSPISGHRSVSWYQQTPGQGLQFLFEYFSETQRNKGNFPGRFSGRQFSNSRSEMNVSTLELGDSALYLCASSLMVPGETQYFGPGTRLLVL.

In this sample, this clonotype turned up many times. The chain's CDR3 is CASSEFGENTEAFF. The DNA of the CDR3 is TGTGCCAGCAGTGAGTTCGGCGAGAACACTGAAGCTTTCTTT. V is TRBV6-1 and J is TRBJ1-1, with unresolved D. Trimming stripped 3 bases from V and 1 base from J, with 9 bases between. This CDR3 is built from 14 residues. CDR1 and CDR2 from the germline V gene are MNHNS and SASEGT.

This clonotype was counted many times. The chain has TRBV25-1 and TRBJ1-1, with 7 bases lining up with TRBD1. Germline V gene data show CDR1 as MGHDK and CDR2 as SYGVNS. The V gene end was trimmed by 1 base and the J gene end by 6 bases; junction bases not matched to a gene: 8. The CDR3 consists of 15 residues. Here the CDR3 reads CASSESGRGSAEAFF. Written as DNA, the CDR3 is TGTGCCAGCAGTGAATCCGGCAGGGGGTCTGCTGAAGCTTTCTTT.

Many counts were recorded for this clonotype. The chain is built from TRBV15 and TRBJ2-7, with D possibly called TRBD1 or TRBD2 (6 bases each). V gave up 0 bases and J gave up 4 bases, with 13 bases separating them. Germline V gene lookup returns CDR1 LNHNV and CDR2 YYDKDF (reference sequence). The CDR3 sequence is 15 residues long. This CDR3 is CATSRDREGGYEQYF. CDR3 DNA: TGTGCCACCAGCAGAGATCGTGAAGGGGGGTACGAGCAGTACTTC. Full variable domain (remainder filled in from reference TRBV15 and TRBJ2-7): DAMVIQNPRYQVTQFGKPVTLSCSQTLNHNVMYWYQQKSSQAPKLLFHYYDKDFNNEADTPDNFQSRRPNTSFCFLDIRSPGLGDTAMYLCATSRDREGGYEQYFGPGTRLTVT.